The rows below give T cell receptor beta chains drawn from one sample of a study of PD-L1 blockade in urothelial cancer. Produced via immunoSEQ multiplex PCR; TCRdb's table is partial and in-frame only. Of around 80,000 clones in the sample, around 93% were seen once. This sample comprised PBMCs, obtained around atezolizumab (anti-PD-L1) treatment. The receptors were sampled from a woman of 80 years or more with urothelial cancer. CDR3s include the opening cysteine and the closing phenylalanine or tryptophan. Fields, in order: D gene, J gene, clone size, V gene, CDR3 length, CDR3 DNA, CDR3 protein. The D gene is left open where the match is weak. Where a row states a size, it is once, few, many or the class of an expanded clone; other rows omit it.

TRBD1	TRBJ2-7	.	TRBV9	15	TGTGCCAGCAGCGGGCGGACAGGGCCAACCTACGAGCAGTACTTC	CASSGRTGPTYEQYF
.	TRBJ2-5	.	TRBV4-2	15	TGTGCCAGCAGCCAAGAAAGGAGGGCCACGGAGACCCAGTACTTC	CASSQERRATETQYF
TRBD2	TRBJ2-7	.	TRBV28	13	TGTGCCAGCAGACTAGCGGGTTACTACGAGCAGTACTTC	CASRLAGYYEQYF
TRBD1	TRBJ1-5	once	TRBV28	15	TGTGCCAGCAGCGTCCGACAGGGGAGCAATCAGCCCCAGCATTTT	CASSVRQGSNQPQHF
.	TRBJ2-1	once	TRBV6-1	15	TGTGCCAGCAGTGGGGGCACCGGGTCTCTCAATGAGCAGTTCTTC	CASSGGTGSLNEQFF
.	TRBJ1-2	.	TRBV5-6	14	TGTGCCAGCAGCTTGGCCCAGGGGCGCTATGGCTACACCTTC	CASSLAQGRYGYTF
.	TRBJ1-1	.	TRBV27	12	TGTGCCAGCAGGGGAGGGTGGACTGAAGCTTTCTTT	CASRGGWTEAFF
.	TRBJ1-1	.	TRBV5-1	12	TGCGCCAGCAGCTTCGGGAACACTGAAGCTTTCTTT	CASSFGNTEAFF
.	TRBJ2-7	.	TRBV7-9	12	TGTGCCAGCAGCCCGAGAGACAGCGAGCAGTACTTC	CASSPRDSEQYF
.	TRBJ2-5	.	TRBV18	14	TGTGCCAGCTCACCACCGGTCCCTAAAGAGACCCAGTACTTC	CASSPPVPKETQYF
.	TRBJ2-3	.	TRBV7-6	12	TGTGCCAGCAGCTTAGTATCAGATACGCAGTATTTT	CASSLVSDTQYF
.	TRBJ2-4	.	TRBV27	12	TGTGCCAGCAGTTTAAGAGGAAACATTCAGTACTTC	CASSLRGNIQYF
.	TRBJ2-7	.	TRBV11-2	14	TGTGCCAGCAGCCCTCCGGGACTCGCCTACGAGCAGTACTTC	CASSPPGLAYEQYF
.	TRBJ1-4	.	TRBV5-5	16	TGTGCCAGCAGCCTAGACCCAGGGTCGGTAGATGAAAAACTGTTTTTT	CASSLDPGSVDEKLFF
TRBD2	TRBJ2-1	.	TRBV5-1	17	TGCGCCAGCAGCCGACCTAGCGGGAGGGGTTCCTACAATGAGCAGTTCTTC	CASSRPSGRGSYNEQFF
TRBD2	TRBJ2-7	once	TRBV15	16	TGTGCCACCAGCAGAGACCCGGGACTAGCGAGCTACGAGCAGTACTTC	CATSRDPGLASYEQYF
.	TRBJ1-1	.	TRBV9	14	TGTGCCAGCAGCGTAGCGTTTCTGAGCACTGAAGCTTTCTTT	CASSVAFLSTEAFF
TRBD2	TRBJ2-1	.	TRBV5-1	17	TGCGCCAGCAGCTTGGTTAGCGGGAGAGGGATTGGGAATGAGCAGTTCTTC	CASSLVSGRGIGNEQFF
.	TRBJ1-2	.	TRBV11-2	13	TGTGCCAGCAGCTTAGCTTGGGCACGCGGCTACACCTTC	CASSLAWARGYTF
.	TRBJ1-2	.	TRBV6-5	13	TGTGCCAGCAGTTCAACAGGGTACCGTGGCTACACCTTC	CASSSTGYRGYTF
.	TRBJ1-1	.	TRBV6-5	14	TGTGCCACACGTTGGAGGGGCGCGAACACTGAAGCTTTCTTT	CATRWRGANTEAFF
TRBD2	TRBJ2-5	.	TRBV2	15	TGTGCCAGCCGGACTAGCGGGAGGAACCAAGAGACCCAGTACTTC	CASRTSGRNQETQYF
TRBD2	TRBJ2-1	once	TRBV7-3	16	TGTGCCAGCAGCACCGCCGGGACTAGGGACTACAATGAGCAGTTCTTC	CASSTAGTRDYNEQFF
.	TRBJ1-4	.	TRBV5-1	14	TGCGCCAGCAGCTGGGAGGGGGGGCCTGAAAAACTGTTTTTT	CASSWEGGPEKLFF
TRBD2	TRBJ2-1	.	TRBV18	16	TGTGCCAGCTCACCACCGAACGCGGGAGGCGGCAATGAGCAGTTCTTC	CASSPPNAGGGNEQFF
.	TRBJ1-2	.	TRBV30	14	TGTGCCTGGACCCAGAAGGGGTCAAACTATGGCTACACCTTC	CAWTQKGSNYGYTF
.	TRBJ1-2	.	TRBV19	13	TGTGCCAGTAGTATGGGGCAAGGCCTCGGCTACACCTTC	CASSMGQGLGYTF
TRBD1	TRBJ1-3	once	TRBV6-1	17	TGTGCCAGCAGTGGACCGGGACAGGGGAAGTCTGGAAACACCATATATTTT	CASSGPGQGKSGNTIYF
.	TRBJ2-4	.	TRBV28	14	TGTGCCAGCAGTTTGGAGGGGTTCGGGAACATTCAGTACTTC	CASSLEGFGNIQYF
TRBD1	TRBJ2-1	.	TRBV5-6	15	TGTGCCAGCAGCTTGGACAGGGGGCATCCCGATGAGCAGTTCTTC	CASSLDRGHPDEQFF
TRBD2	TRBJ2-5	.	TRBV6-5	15	TGTGCCAGCAGTTACTCTAGCGGGAGGGCAGAGACCCAGTACTTC	CASSYSSGRAETQYF
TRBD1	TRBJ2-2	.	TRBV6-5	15	TGTGCCAGCACCGCCGACAGGGGGGGAACCGGGGAGCTGTTTTTT	CASTADRGGTGELFF
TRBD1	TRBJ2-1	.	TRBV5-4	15	TGTGCCAGCAGCTCGGGACAGGTATTAGACAATGAGCAGTTCTTC	CASSSGQVLDNEQFF
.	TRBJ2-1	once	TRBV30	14	TGTGCCTGGAGTTTCGGAGAGGGTAAGGGTGAGCAGTTCTTC	CAWSFGEGKGEQFF
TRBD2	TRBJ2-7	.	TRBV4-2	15	TGTGCCAGCAGGTCCACTAGCGGGAGTTACTACGAGCAGTACTTC	CASRSTSGSYYEQYF
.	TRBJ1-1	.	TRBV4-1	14	TGCGCCAGCAGCCAAGAGTCCAGGAACACTGAAGCTTTCTTT	CASSQESRNTEAFF
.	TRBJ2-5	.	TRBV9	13	TGTGCCAGCAGCGTAGATCGGCAAGAGACCCAGTACTTC	CASSVDRQETQYF
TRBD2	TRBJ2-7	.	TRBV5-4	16	TGTGCCAGCAGCTTGGCCGCACTGAGCGGGGCCTACGAGCAGTACTTC	CASSLAALSGAYEQYF
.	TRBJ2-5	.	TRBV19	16	TGTGCCAGTAGTACAACCGGTGCGGGTTCCCAAGAGACCCAGTACTTC	CASSTTGAGSQETQYF
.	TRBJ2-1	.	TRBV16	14	TGTGCCAGCAGCCAGACTGTCGGATACAATGAGCAGTTCTTC	CASSQTVGYNEQFF
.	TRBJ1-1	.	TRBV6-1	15	TGTGCCAGCAGTGAGGGGGCAGGGTTGAACACTGAAGCTTTCTTT	CASSEGAGLNTEAFF
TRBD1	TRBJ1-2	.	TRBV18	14	TGTGCCAGCTCACCACAGGGGGCTGGCTATGGCTACACCTTC	CASSPQGAGYGYTF
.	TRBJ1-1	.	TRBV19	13	TGTGCCAGTAGTAAGACAGTGAACACTGAAGCTTTCTTT	CASSKTVNTEAFF
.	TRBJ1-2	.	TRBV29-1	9	TGCAGCGTTGAGGCTGGCTACACCTTC	CSVEAGYTF
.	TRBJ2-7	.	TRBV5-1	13	TGCGCCAGCAGCTTCGGGACTTTCTACGAGCAGTACTTC	CASSFGTFYEQYF
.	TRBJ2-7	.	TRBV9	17	TGTGCCAGCAGCGTAAGGATTCCGGGCCCTCCGGGGTACGAGCAGTACTTC	CASSVRIPGPPGYEQYF
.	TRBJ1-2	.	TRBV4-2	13	TGTGCCAGCAGCCAAGACCTCCGAGATGGCTACACCTTC	CASSQDLRDGYTF
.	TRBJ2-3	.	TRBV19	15	TGTGCCAGTAGTTCGCACCGCAGTCAAACAGATACGCAGTATTTT	CASSSHRSQTDTQYF
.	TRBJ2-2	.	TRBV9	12	TGTGCCAGCAGCGTAGCCGGCGGGGAGCTGTTTTTT	CASSVAGGELFF
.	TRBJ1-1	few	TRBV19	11	TGTGCCAGTAGTATTCGGGTTGAAGCTTTCTTT	CASSIRVEAFF
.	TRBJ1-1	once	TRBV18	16	TGTGCCAGCTCACCACCGGTCGGCAGGGAGGGTACTGAAGCTTTCTTT	CASSPPVGREGTEAFF
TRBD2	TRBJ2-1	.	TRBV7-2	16	TGTGCCAGCAGCTTAGGGGGACTAGCGGGAGTGGTTGAGCAGTTCTTC	CASSLGGLAGVVEQFF
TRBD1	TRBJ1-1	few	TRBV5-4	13	TGTGCCAGCAGCGACGGACAGGTCACTGAAGCTTTCTTT	CASSDGQVTEAFF
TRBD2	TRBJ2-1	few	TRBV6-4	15	TGTGCCAGCAGTGCACTAGCGGCGTCGGAGAATGAGCAGTTCTTC	CASSALAASENEQFF
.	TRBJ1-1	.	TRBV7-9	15	TGTGCCAGCACGACATGGATCACGGCGAACACTGAAGCTTTCTTT	CASTTWITANTEAFF